The entry below describes one T cell receptor (beta chain). What this receptor recognizes is not known. A much larger clone differs from this one at a single base, so this may be a read error. The sample is drawn from a study of T cells after yellow fever vaccination (dated by TCRdb to about 2019). Study-wide context: The SMART-Seq v4 Ultra Low Input RNA kit was used to prepare libraries from fractions with low cell numbers. Blood was collected at multiple timepoints before and after primary and secondary immunization, and bulk PBMC replicates and cell subsets were isolated. Two healthy male donors, one aged 18 to 29 and one aged 30 to 40 years, were included in the cohort. Bulk TCR alpha and beta repertoires were sequenced longitudinally to track T-cell clones before and after primary and booster YFV17D yellow fever vaccination.

TCR cDNA was made using 5'RACE template switching, a step that added a universal primer site and unique molecular identifiers. Priming for cDNA synthesis came from both the TCR alpha and TCR beta constant segments. Libraries were amplified in two PCR steps, with sample barcodes and sequencing adapters added in the second step. Libraries were sequenced on Illumina HiSeq 2500 (2x100 bp) or NovaSeq (2x150 bp). The original pipeline was this. MIGEC was used to demultiplex reads and collapse the reads into UMI consensus sequences, and MiXCR was used for V(D)J alignment. Clonotypes responding to the vaccine were identified with edgeR on replicate PBMC samples, with the criteria of FDR below 0.01 and a log2 fold change above 5 up to day 15. CD4 or CD8 identity was assigned to each bulk clonotype according to whether the clonotype was present at higher abundance in the sequenced CD4 repertoire or the sequenced CD8 repertoire. TCRdb applied fastp at Q25 and MiXCR to the public reads, then kept only in-frame beta chains. Every CDR3 protein is listed once, alongside the most common genes and DNA of its rows. TCRdb, rather than the study authors, made the V and J calls. This sample is represented by 500,000 to 650,000 distinct CDR3 sequences; less than 20% of them were singletons. 15% to 20% of the sample belongs to the ten largest clones.

The sample's treatment or condition label is to be understood as: live attenuated yellow fever vaccine strain. At each blood-draw timepoint, two biological replicates of bulk PBMCs were obtained. A standard Ficoll-Paque protocol was used to isolate PBMCs from peripheral blood. RNA was extracted with TriZol from bulk PBMCs, CD4 and CD8 fractions, and dextramer-positive and dextramer-negative fractions. The CDR3, from cysteine to phenylalanine, totals 12 residues. Only the CDR3 DNA is retained, 36 bases long and in frame from the first base. Clipping removes 6 bases from V and 7 bases from J, with 2 as the unmatched junction base count. General findings and caveats noted by the study authors: The secondary T-cell response was weaker than the primary response but faster, peaking on day 5 instead of day 15. A small fraction of clonotypes appeared in both the CD4 and CD8 compartments, likely as a result of convergent recombination. FACS-sorted repertoires could contain abundant contaminating clonotypes from the bulk population, so computational filtering was required. After the booster, most of the clones that had expanded following primary vaccination were detected again (almost 98% of CD4 and 85% to 90% of CD8), which suggests that memory was broadly maintained. Because only a couple of donors were included in the study, the extent to which the findings can be generalized is limited.

This TCR derives from a man younger than 35 who received the YFV17D yellow fever vaccine. The rearrangement combines TRBV12-3 or TRBV12-4 with TRBJ1-4; 7 central bases correspond to TRBD1. Sequences were derived from PBMCs, sampled about 5 days after the first yellow fever vaccination. CDR3 sequence: CASRTGTEKLFF. The nucleotide sequence is TGTGCCAGCAGGACAGGGACTGAAAAACTGTTTTTT.